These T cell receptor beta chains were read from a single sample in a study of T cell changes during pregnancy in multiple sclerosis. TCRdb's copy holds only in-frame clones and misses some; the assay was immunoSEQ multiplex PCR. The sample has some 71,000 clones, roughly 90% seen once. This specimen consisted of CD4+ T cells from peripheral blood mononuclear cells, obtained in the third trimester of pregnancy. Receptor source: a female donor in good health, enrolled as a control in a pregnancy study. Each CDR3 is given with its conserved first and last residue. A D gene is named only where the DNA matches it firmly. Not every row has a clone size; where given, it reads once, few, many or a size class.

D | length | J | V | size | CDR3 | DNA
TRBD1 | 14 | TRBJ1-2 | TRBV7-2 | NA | CASSLIGQGSGYTF | TGTGCCAGCAGCCTAATCGGACAGGGCAGCGGCTACACCTTC
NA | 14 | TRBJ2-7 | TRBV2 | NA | CASSLQDPGYEQYF | TGTGCCAGCAGCCTACAGGACCCGGGCTACGAGCAGTACTTC
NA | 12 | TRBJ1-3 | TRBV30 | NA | CAWGRVGNTIYF | TGTGCCTGGGGCAGGGTTGGAAACACCATATATTTT
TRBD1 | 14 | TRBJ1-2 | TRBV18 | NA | CASSFRDRGNGYTF | TGTGCCAGCTCATTCCGGGACAGGGGAAATGGCTACACCTTC
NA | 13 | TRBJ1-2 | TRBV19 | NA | CASSIEAAKRLTF | TGTGCCAGTAGTATTGAGGCCGCTAAGCGTCTCACCTTC
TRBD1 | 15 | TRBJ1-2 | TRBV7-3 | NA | CASSPEGTGDYGYTF | TGTGCCAGCAGCCCAGAAGGTACAGGGGACTATGGCTACACCTTC
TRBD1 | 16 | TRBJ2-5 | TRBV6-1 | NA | CASSERTGGYQETQYF | TGTGCCAGCAGTGAAAGGACAGGGGGGTACCAAGAGACCCAGTACTTC
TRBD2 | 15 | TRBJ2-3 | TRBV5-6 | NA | CASSLPGGGTDTQYF | TGTGCCAGCAGCTTACCGGGAGGCGGCACAGATACGCAGTATTTT
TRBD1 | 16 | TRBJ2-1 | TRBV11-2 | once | CASSRIRGPAYNEQFF | TGTGCCAGCAGCAGAATCAGGGGGCCAGCCTACAATGAGCAGTTCTTC
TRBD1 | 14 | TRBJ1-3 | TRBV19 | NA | CASYDRGLGNTIYF | TGTGCCAGTTACGACAGGGGGCTTGGAAACACCATATATTTT
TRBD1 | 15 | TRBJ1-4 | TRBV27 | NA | CASRTGALGGEKLFF | TGTGCCAGCAGGACAGGGGCTCTCGGGGGTGAAAAACTGTTTTTT
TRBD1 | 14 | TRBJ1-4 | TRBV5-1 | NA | CASSTGGPNEKLFF | TGCGCCAGCAGTACAGGGGGTCCAAATGAAAAACTGTTTTTT
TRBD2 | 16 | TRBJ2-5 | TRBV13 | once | CASSLEAGGRQETQYF | TGTGCCAGCAGCTTAGAAGCGGGGGGGCGTCAGGAGACCCAGTACTTC
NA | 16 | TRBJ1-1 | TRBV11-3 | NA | CASSFSSGGMNTEAFF | TGTGCCAGCAGCTTTTCATCGGGAGGCATGAACACTGAAGCTTTCTTT
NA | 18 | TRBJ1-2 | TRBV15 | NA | CATSRVYGARGIGYGYTF | TGTGCCACCAGCAGAGTTTATGGAGCCAGGGGAATTGGCTATGGCTACACCTTC
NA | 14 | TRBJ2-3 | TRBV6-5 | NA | CASSYAPATGERYF | TGTGCCAGCAGTTACGCCCCAGCCACGGGGGAGCGGTATTTT
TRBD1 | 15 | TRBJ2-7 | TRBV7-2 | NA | CASSLGTGFGGEQYF | TGTGCCAGCAGCTTAGGGACAGGGTTTGGAGGCGAGCAGTACTTC
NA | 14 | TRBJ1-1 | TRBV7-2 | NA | CASSLAGGSTEAFF | TGTGCCAGCAGCTTAGCGGGGGGGAGCACTGAAGCTTTCTTT
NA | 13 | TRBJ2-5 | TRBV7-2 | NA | CASSPGSQETQYF | TGTGCCAGCAGCCCGGGATCTCAAGAGACCCAGTACTTC
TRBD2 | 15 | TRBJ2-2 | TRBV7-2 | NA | CASSPGGISTGELFF | TGTGCCAGCAGCCCGGGGGGTATCAGCACCGGGGAGCTGTTTTTT
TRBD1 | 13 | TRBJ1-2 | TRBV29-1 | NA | CSGSTGVSYGYTF | TGCAGCGGCTCGACAGGGGTTTCGTATGGCTACACCTTC
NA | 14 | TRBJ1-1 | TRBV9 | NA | CASTASLVIGEAFF | TGTGCCAGCACGGCGTCGTTGGTAATCGGGGAAGCTTTCTTT
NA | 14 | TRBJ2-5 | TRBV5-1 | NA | CASSPSQGGETQYF | TGCGCCAGCAGCCCTTCACAGGGGGGGGAGACCCAGTACTTC
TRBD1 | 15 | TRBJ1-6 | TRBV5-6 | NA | CASSWNQGDYSPLHF | TGTGCCAGCAGCTGGAATCAGGGGGACTATTCACCCCTCCACTTT
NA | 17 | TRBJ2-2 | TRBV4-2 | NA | CASSQETSRGSTGELFF | TGTGCCAGCAGCCAAGAAACAAGCAGGGGTAGCACCGGGGAGCTGTTTTTT
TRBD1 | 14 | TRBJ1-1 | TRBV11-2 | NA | CASRQGTVNTEAFF | TGTGCCAGCAGACAGGGGACTGTGAACACTGAAGCTTTCTTT
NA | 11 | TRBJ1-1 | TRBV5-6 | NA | CASSLGGEAFF | TGTGCCAGCAGCTTGGGCGGAGAAGCTTTCTTT
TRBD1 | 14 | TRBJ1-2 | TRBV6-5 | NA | CASSYLGQDYGYTF | TGTGCCAGCAGTTACCTCGGACAGGACTATGGCTACACCTTC
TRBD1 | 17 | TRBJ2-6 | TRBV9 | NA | CASSTGTVASGANVLTF | TGTGCCAGCAGCACAGGGACAGTAGCCTCTGGGGCCAACGTCCTGACTTTC
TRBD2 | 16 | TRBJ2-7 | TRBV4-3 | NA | CASSQDGTSGGHEQYF | TGCGCCAGCAGCCAAGACGGGACTAGCGGGGGCCACGAGCAGTACTTC
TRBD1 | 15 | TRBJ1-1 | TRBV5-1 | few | CASSTQQGLNTEAFF | TGCGCCAGCAGCACTCAACAGGGGCTGAACACTGAAGCTTTCTTT
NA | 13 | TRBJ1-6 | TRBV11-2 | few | CASSFEGVSPLHF | TGTGCCAGCAGTTTCGAAGGGGTCTCACCCCTCCACTTT
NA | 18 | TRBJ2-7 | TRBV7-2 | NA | CASSSTNAKAGVPYEQYF | TGTGCCAGCAGCTCAACTAACGCCAAAGCGGGCGTTCCCTACGAGCAGTACTTC
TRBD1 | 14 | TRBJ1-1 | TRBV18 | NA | CASSHTTGGTEAFF | TGTGCCAGCTCACACACGACAGGGGGCACTGAAGCTTTCTTT
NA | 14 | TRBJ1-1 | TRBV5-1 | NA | CASSLEAGGTEAFF | TGCGCCAGCAGCTTGGAGGCGGGCGGCACTGAAGCTTTCTTT
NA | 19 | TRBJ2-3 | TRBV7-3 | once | CASSPRGPGLILATDTQYF | TGTGCCAGCAGCCCAAGAGGCCCGGGGTTAATCTTAGCGACAGATACGCAGTATTTT
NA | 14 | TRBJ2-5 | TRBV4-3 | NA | CASSQQQGWETQYF | TGCGCCAGCAGCCAACAACAGGGCTGGGAGACCCAGTACTTC
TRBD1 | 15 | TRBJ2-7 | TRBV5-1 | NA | CASSLRTGSSYEQYF | TGCGCCAGCAGCCTCAGGACAGGAAGCTCCTACGAGCAGTACTTC
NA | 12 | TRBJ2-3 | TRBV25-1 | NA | CASRRDTDTQYF | TGTGCCAGCAGAAGAGATACAGATACGCAGTATTTT
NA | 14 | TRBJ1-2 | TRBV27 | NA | CASSPLPGNNGYTF | TGTGCCAGCAGTCCTCTCCCAGGGAATAATGGCTACACCTTC
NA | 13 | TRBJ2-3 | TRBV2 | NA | CASSAPAGRTQYF | TGTGCCAGCAGTGCGCCGGCAGGGAGGACGCAGTATTTT
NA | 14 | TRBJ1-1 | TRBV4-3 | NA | CASSHDTGLTEAFF | TGCGCCAGCAGCCACGATACAGGGCTCACTGAAGCTTTCTTT
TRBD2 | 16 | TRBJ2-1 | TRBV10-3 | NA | CAISRSTSGGFNEQFF | TGTGCCATCAGTCGATCTACTAGCGGGGGTTTCAATGAGCAGTTCTTC
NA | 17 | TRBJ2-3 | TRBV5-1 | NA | CASSLDLPRGSTDTQYF | TGCGCCAGCAGCTTGGATCTTCCGAGGGGGAGCACAGATACGCAGTATTTT
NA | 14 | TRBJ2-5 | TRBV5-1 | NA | CASSLVLDQETQYF | TGCGCCAGCAGCTTGGTTCTAGACCAAGAGACCCAGTACTTC